This entry lists 21 T cell receptor beta chains sequenced from one sample in a study of OX40 agonist ivuxolimab in advanced cancers. Produced via immunoSEQ multiplex PCR; TCRdb's table is partial and in-frame only. This sample has some 110,000 clones; 85% to 95% occur once, and the top ten carry roughly 0.8%. The source was CD4+ or CD8+ T cells sorted from blood, collected in a trial of the OX40 agonist ivuxolimab. The origin of the receptors is an adult with an advanced solid tumor such as melanoma, head and neck, liver or kidney cancer.

The chain couples TRBV7-3 to TRBJ2-1; the D gene is possibly TRBD2 (6 bases). Between the trimmed V and J ends, which lost 5 bases and 7 bases, there was a span of 18 bases. The CDR3 is 15 amino acids. Per the germline V gene, CDR1 is SGHTA and CDR2 is FQGTGA. CDR3 in amino acids: CASSHNSGSGNEQFF. CDR3 nucleotides: TGTGCCAGCAGCCACAATAGCGGTTCAGGGAATGAGCAGTTCTTC.

As DNA, the CDR3 is TGTGCCAGCAGTCAACAGGGGGAAAATCAGCCCCAGCATTTT. Its protein is CASSQQGENQPQHF. This chain links TRBV27 with TRBJ1-5, with 8 bases fitting TRBD1. Germline lookup yields CDR1 MNHEY and CDR2 SMNVEV (reference sequence). The CDR3 runs 14 residues. Losses at the gene ends were 5 bases for V and 4 bases for J; bases not matched to a gene: 4.

This clone was counted a single time. The chain employs TRBV29-1 and TRBJ2-1; D perhaps matches TRBD1 (6 bases). Germline CDR1 is SQVTM and CDR2 is ANQGSEA. This CDR3 is built from 16 residues. V lost 4 bases and J lost 6, with 22 bases in between. CDR3 region: CSVVPAGTQTVNEQFF. CDR3 coding DNA: TGCAGCGTTGTCCCGGCCGGGACACAGACGGTCAATGAGCAGTTCTTC.

The genes are TRBV2 and TRBJ1-1; D may be TRBD1 (5 bases). The V gene's germline CDR1 is SNHLY and CDR2 FYNNEI. With 6 bases removed from V and 6 bases from J, the gap between germline ends came to 17 bases. The CDR3 runs 14 residues. The CDR3 sequence: CASSPGPSFAEAFF. Written as DNA, the CDR3 is TGTGCCAGCAGCCCGGGACCGAGCTTCGCTGAAGCTTTCTTT.

V and J are TRBV5-5 and TRBJ2-7; 9 nucleotides match TRBD1. Germline V CDR1 and CDR2: SGHKS, YYEKEE (reference sequence). V lost 3 bases to trimming and J lost 2 bases; unmatched junction nucleotides: 6. This CDR3 is built from 15 residues. The CDR3 loop is CASSSQGAGTYEQYF. CDR3 in DNA: TGTGCCAGCAGCTCACAGGGGGCTGGAACCTACGAGCAGTACTTC.

The chain couples TRBV27 to TRBJ2-3; TRBD2 might be the D (6 bases). The V and J ends lost 1 base and 0 bases respectively, with 14 bases between them. This CDR3 contains 17 residues. Germline CDR1 MNHEY, CDR2 SMNVEV (reference sequence). The CDR3 nucleotides read TGTGCCAGCAGTTTATGGGTCGGGCGGGGTAGCACAGATACGCAGTATTTT. Translated: CASSLWVGRGSTDTQYF.

The CDR3 coding sequence is TGTGCCAGCAGATCGTCGACTGAAGCTTTCTTT. It codes for CASRSSTEAFF. The genes are TRBV6-5 and TRBJ1-1; D remains ambiguous. Germline V gene data show CDR1 as MNHEY and CDR2 as SVGAGI. V was shortened by 6 bases and J by 5 bases, with 7 bases between the two germline ends. CDR3 length: 11 residues.

Here the CDR3 DNA reads TGTGCCAGCAGCTTAGAAAGAGACTATGGCTACACCTTC. As protein: CASSLERDYGYTF. V usage is TRBV11-3 and J usage is TRBJ1-2; D is undetermined. The V end was cut by 0 bases, the J end by 3 bases, with 5 bases between. Germline V gene data show CDR1 as SGHNT and CDR2 as YENEEA. CDR3 length: 13 amino acids.

V is TRBV9 and J is TRBJ2-5; 11 bases are a match to TRBD2. The closer fit of TRBJ2-7 to the DNA end suggests the J call may be wrong. This CDR3 comprises 15 residues. The germline V gene has CDR1 SGDLS and CDR2 YYNGEE. In nucleotides, the CDR3 is TGTGCCAGCAGCGCGACTAGCGGGAACACCTACGAGCAGTACTTC. Translating it yields CASSATSGNTYEQYF.

The J gene is TRBJ2-1, the V gene TRBV5-1, with D possibly matching TRBD2 (5 bases). Germline lookup yields CDR1 SGHRS and CDR2 YFSETQ. There are 17 residues in the CDR3. Trimming shortened V by 4 bases and J by 2 bases, and 19 bases separated the two germline ends. CDR3 bases: TGCGCCAGCAGCGCTTCGGTGGGCGGGCGCACCTACAATGAGCAGTTCTTC. Residues: CASSASVGGRTYNEQFF.

This chain uses TRBV11-2 with TRBJ2-5, with no clear D. The closer fit of TRBJ2-7 to the DNA end suggests the J call may be wrong. CDR3 size: 11 residues. CDR1 and CDR2 from the germline V gene are SGHAT and FQNNGV. The CDR3 here is CASSRSSEQYF. DNA of the CDR3: TGTGCCAGCAGCCGCTCTTCCGAGCAGTACTTC.

The CDR3 loop is CASSFGQGGTEAFF. CDR3 coding DNA: TGTGCCAGCAGCTTTGGACAGGGAGGGACTGAAGCTTTCTTT. The rearrangement joins TRBV7-3 to TRBJ1-1, with 8 bases fitting TRBD1. The CDR3 spans 14 residues. V trimming: 3 bases; J trimming: 5 bases; junction bases outside the gene matches: 5. Germline loops: CDR1 SGHTA, CDR2 FQGTGA.

The chain recombines TRBV27 with TRBJ2-5; no firm D call. This CDR3 is 13 amino acids long. Per the germline V gene, CDR1 is MNHEY and CDR2 is SMNVEV (reference sequence). Trimming shortened V by 3 bases and J by 5 bases, and 10 bases separated the two germline ends. CDR3 amino acids: CASSFLVGETQYF. In DNA, the CDR3 is TGTGCCAGCAGTTTTCTGGTTGGGGAGACCCAGTACTTC.

J is TRBJ1-5 and V is TRBV7-8, with D possibly matching TRBD1 (5 bases). This CDR3 contains 15 residues. V lost 1 base to trimming and J lost 2 bases, with 9 bases between them. The germline CDR1 and CDR2 sequences are SGHVS and FQNEAQ. The CDR3, as DNA: TGTGCCAGCAGCTTAGTTGGAGGGGGCAATCAGCCCCAGCATTTT. As protein: CASSLVGGGNQPQHF.

This chain links TRBV5-1 with TRBJ1-1, with 8 nucleotides matching TRBD1. Germline V gives CDR1 SGHRS, CDR2 YFSETQ. The CDR3 is made up of 12 amino acids. V lost 4 bases and J lost 4; bases outside the gene matches: 0. The CDR3 protein is CASSTGGTEAFF. The CDR3 DNA sequence: TGCGCCAGCAGCACAGGGGGCACTGAAGCTTTCTTT.

The chain employs TRBV5-5 and TRBJ2-5; D might be TRBD2 (7 bases). Germline CDR1 and CDR2: SGHKS and YYEKEE (reference sequence). Trimming took 4 bases from V and 5 from J, leaving 18 bases between them. The CDR3 length is 15 residues. In nucleotides, the CDR3 is TGTGCCAGCAGCCTCTCCCTTAAGGGGGGGGAGACCCAGTACTTC. Protein product: CASSLSLKGGETQYF.

This clone was observed once. This rearrangement joins TRBV5-4 to TRBJ2-5; 9 nucleotides match TRBD1. The CDR3 runs to 15 residues. The J segment lost 5 bases and the V segment lost 2 bases, leaving 7 bases of the junction unmatched. Per the germline V gene, CDR1 is SGHNT and CDR2 is YYREEE (reference sequence). CDR3 loop: CASSFPDRGAETQYF. The DNA of the CDR3 is TGTGCCAGCAGCTTTCCGGACAGGGGCGCGGAGACCCAGTACTTC.

This chain uses TRBV5-1 with TRBJ1-1, with 8 bases fitting TRBD1. V trimming: 2 bases; J trimming: 1 base; junction bases outside the gene matches: 10. The CDR3 is made up of 17 amino acids. CDR1 is SGHRS and CDR2 is YFSETQ in the germline V gene. CDR3 nucleotides: TGCGCCAGCAGCTTCCACCGGGACAGGTCTGGGAACACTGAAGCTTTCTTT. This encodes CASSFHRDRSGNTEAFF.

Remarks on this clone: The junction differs from germline at one of its ends, possibly a read error. The V gene is TRBV2, the J gene TRBJ2-7; a weak D match, TRBD1 (6 bases). Germline loops: CDR1 SNHLY, CDR2 FYNNEI. This CDR3 is built from 12 residues. CDR3 in amino acids: CASREEGVEQYF. CDR3 nucleotides: TGTGCCAGCAGAGAAGAGGGGGTCGAGCAGTACTTC.

The gene calls are TRBV6-4 and TRBJ2-1, with 9 positions matching TRBD1. Looked up from germline, CDR1 is MRHNA and CDR2 is SNTAGT. V lost 7 bases to trimming and J lost 8 bases; unmatched junction nucleotides: 6. The CDR3 contains 13 residues. CDR3 in DNA: TGTGCCAGCAAGTTTACAGGGGGCGATGAGCAGTTCTTC. It yields the protein CASKFTGGDEQFF.

The chain recombines TRBV28 with TRBJ1-2, with D possibly matching TRBD1 (6 bases). Trimming cost V 6 bases and J 1 base, with 15 bases left between them. This CDR3 comprises 15 residues. The germline CDR1 and CDR2 sequences are MDHEN and SYDVKM. CDR3 coding DNA: TGTGCCAGCAGCCAACAGGGAAGAGTTAACTATGGCTACACCTTC. As protein: CASSQQGRVNYGYTF.